This entry concerns a single TCR beta chain. Its antigen remains unknown. The sample comes from a study of cytomegalovirus exposure and HLA in healthy donors. Primers: 60 Vbeta forward and 13 Jbeta reverse. Data came from immunoSEQ multiplex PCR; TCRdb stores just in-frame clones and leaves some out. The sample yields 82,000 or so clones, around four fifths seen once. Germline V gene sequence: CDR1 SGDLS, CDR2 YYNGEE. Deletions cut 8 bases from V and 5 bases from J, with 14 bases between. CDR3 size: 13 residues. General study points: When the data were analyzed later, several of the most significant clusters appeared to be linked to common viral pathogens. Later findings reportedly placed an Asian-associated ancestry cluster below the approximately 670-donor mean for N-insertions. Another analysis was done later, and it associated over 15,000 TCR beta sequences with HLA alleles at 0.05 false discovery rate.

Samples came from healthy bone marrow donors. The TCR was taken from a woman aged 50 to 60 in good health and CMV-seropositive. V usage is TRBV9 and J usage is TRBJ1-5; D remains unclear. Sample: PBMCs. The CDR3 bases are TGTGCCAGTTCCTTAGGCAGCGATCAGCCCCAGCATTTT. Its translation is CASSLGSDQPQHF.